The rows below give T cell receptor beta chains drawn from one sample of a study of blood T cell repertoires in COVID-19. Sequencing was performed with immunoSEQ multiplex PCR; in TCRdb, only in-frame clones are kept and a portion is missing. The repertoire holds under 500,000 clones, about 85% seen once, with about 2.1% in the top ten. Input material: PBMCs or T cells enriched from blood (not recorded which). These receptors originate from a woman under 30 with acute COVID-19. CDR3s include the opening cysteine and the closing phenylalanine or tryptophan. D genes are given only for firm matches. Rows give clone size only sometimes, using once, few, many, or a class for an expanded clone.

D,size,V,J,CDR3,DNA
TRBD2,.,TRBV19,TRBJ2-5,CASSIRSGGNQETQYF,TGTGCCAGTAGTATTAGAAGCGGGGGGAACCAAGAGACCCAGTACTTC
.,.,TRBV2,TRBJ1-2,CASSELVRGGYGYTF,TGTGCCAGCAGTGAACTGGTGAGGGGAGGATATGGCTACACCTTC
.,.,TRBV4-2,TRBJ1-5,CASSQDRGAKNQPQHF,TGTGCCAGCAGCCAAGATCGGGGGGCCAAGAATCAGCCCCAGCATTTT
.,.,TRBV11-3,TRBJ2-2,CASSRGAGELFF,TGTGCCAGCAGCAGAGGCGCCGGGGAGCTGTTTTTT
.,once,TRBV7-9,TRBJ1-2,CASSSGFQTLGYTF,TGTGCCAGCAGCTCAGGGTTTCAAACCCTTGGCTACACCTTC
TRBD1,.,TRBV14,TRBJ2-2,CASSQGQGKTGELFF,TGTGCCAGCAGCCAGGGACAGGGAAAAACCGGGGAGCTGTTTTTT
TRBD1,once,TRBV9,TRBJ1-1,CASSQGTGGDTEAFF,TGTGCCAGCAGCCAAGGGACAGGGGGGGACACTGAAGCTTTCTTT
TRBD1,many,TRBV5-4,TRBJ1-2,CASSLDGQGGGYTF,TGTGCCAGCAGCTTGGACGGACAGGGTGGAGGCTACACCTTC
.,.,TRBV12-3/TRBV12-4,TRBJ1-4,CASELTGNEKLFF,TGTGCCAGCGAACTAACAGGAAATGAAAAACTGTTTTTT
.,.,TRBV28,TRBJ2-7,CASSLTRNEALLRIGMVF,TGTGCCAGCAGTTTAACGAGGAATGAGGCCCTCCTCAGAATCGGCATGGTCTTC
TRBD2,.,TRBV7-6,TRBJ2-5,CASSLVGGRAQETQYF,TGTGCCAGCAGCTTAGTGGGCGGGAGGGCTCAAGAGACCCAGTACTTC
.,.,TRBV2,TRBJ2-7,CASSDGGSYEQYF,TGTGCCAGCAGTGACGGCGGCTCCTACGAGCAGTACTTC
TRBD2,.,TRBV28,TRBJ2-3,CASSLERGSTDTQYF,TGTGCCAGCAGCCTCGAGCGGGGAAGCACAGATACGCAGTATTTT
TRBD2,.,TRBV3-1/TRBV3-2,TRBJ2-5,CASSQGLAGETQYF,TGTGCCAGCAGCCAGGGACTAGCGGGAGAGACCCAGTACTTC
TRBD2,.,TRBV11-2,TRBJ2-1,CASSIAGGVYNEQFF,TGTGCCAGCAGCATAGCTGGGGGGGTCTACAATGAGCAGTTCTTC
.,.,TRBV5-4,TRBJ2-4,CASSFSGYF,TGTGCCAGCAGCTTTTCCGGGTACTTC
.,once,TRBV7-2,TRBJ2-3,CASSFNSVLADTQYF,TGTGCCAGCAGCTTTAATAGTGTTTTAGCAGATACGCAGTATTTT
.,.,TRBV5-1,TRBJ2-5,CASSLQLGGGETQYF,TGCGCCAGCAGCTTGCAACTAGGGGGGGGAGAGACCCAGTACTTC
.,.,TRBV27,TRBJ1-4,CASSLTPTGEKLFF,TGTGCCAGCAGTTTAACCCCGACTGGTGAAAAACTGTTTTTT
TRBD1,many,TRBV28,TRBJ1-2,CASSTGQGPDYGYTF,TGTGCCAGCAGTACGGGACAGGGGCCCGACTATGGCTACACCTTC
.,once,TRBV15,TRBJ1-3,CATSWTDSGNTIYF,TGTGCCACCAGCTGGACAGACTCTGGAAACACCATATATTTT
.,.,TRBV18,TRBJ1-5,CASSPQGGNQPQHF,TGTGCCAGCTCACCACAGGGGGGCAATCAGCCCCAGCATTTT
TRBD2,.,TRBV10-2,TRBJ2-2,CASSVKRGGELFF,TGCGCCAGCAGTGTGAAGCGGGGCGGGGAGCTGTTTTTT
.,.,TRBV28,TRBJ1-5,CASNTDRDTDQPQHF,TGTGCCAGCAATACGGACCGGGACACCGATCAGCCCCAGCATTTT
TRBD1,.,TRBV18,TRBJ1-5,CASSQRQGAYQPQHF,TGTGCCAGCTCACAAAGACAGGGGGCGTATCAGCCCCAGCATTTT
.,.,TRBV19,TRBJ1-4,CASSIAIREANEKLFF,TGTGCCAGTAGTATTGCTATCAGAGAGGCTAATGAAAAACTGTTTTTT
.,.,TRBV24-1,TRBJ2-7,CATSDAGKYEQYF,TGTGCCACCAGTGACGCAGGGAAATACGAGCAGTACTTC
.,.,TRBV14,TRBJ1-6,CASSQEGFTVDSPLHF,TGTGCCAGCAGCCAAGAAGGATTTACAGTCGATTCACCCCTCCACTTT
TRBD1,.,TRBV10-3,TRBJ2-7,CAIKAGQEDYEQYF,TGTGCCATCAAGGCAGGACAGGAGGATTACGAGCAGTACTTC
.,.,TRBV30,TRBJ1-5,CAWTSGFELPQHF,TGTGCCTGGACATCAGGGTTTGAGTTGCCCCAGCATTTT
.,.,TRBV11-2,TRBJ1-1,CASSLVPPGPGTEAFF,TGTGCCAGCAGCTTAGTCCCCCCAGGCCCCGGAACTGAAGCTTTCTTT
TRBD2,once,TRBV6-2/TRBV6-3,TRBJ2-4,CASSYAASGTKNIQYF,TGTGCCAGCAGTTATGCAGCTAGCGGAACCAAAAACATTCAGTACTTC
TRBD2,.,TRBV5-1,TRBJ2-1,CASSLASAGGYNEQFF,TGCGCCAGCAGCTTGGCCAGTGCGGGAGGGTACAATGAGCAGTTCTTC
TRBD1,.,TRBV6-6,TRBJ1-1,CASSYGTGAPEAFF,TGTGCCAGCAGTTATGGGACAGGGGCCCCTGAAGCTTTCTTT
.,.,TRBV3-1/TRBV3-2,TRBJ2-7,CASSQDRTIEQYF,TGTGCCAGCAGCCAAGATAGGACTATCGAGCAGTACTTC
.,.,TRBV11-2,TRBJ1-5,CASSLGTLISNQPQHF,TGTGCCAGCAGCCTCGGGACACTTATTAGCAATCAGCCCCAGCATTTT
TRBD1,once,TRBV7-6,TRBJ2-6,CASSLRDRGPSGANVLTF,TGTGCCAGCAGCCTCCGGGACAGGGGGCCCTCTGGGGCCAACGTCCTGACTTTC
.,.,TRBV7-8,TRBJ1-4,CASSWEGKSGTLNEKLFF,TGTGCCAGCAGCTGGGAGGGGAAGTCAGGGACATTGAATGAAAAACTGTTTTTT
.,.,TRBV11-2,TRBJ2-3,CASSPTLSDTQYF,TGTGCCAGCAGCCCCACATTGTCGGATACGCAGTATTTT
TRBD2,once,TRBV12-5,TRBJ2-1,CASGLVRGLAGGRINNEQFF,TGTGCTAGTGGTTTGGTACGGGGACTAGCGGGGGGTCGAATTAACAATGAGCAGTTCTTC
TRBD2,.,TRBV28,TRBJ2-1,CASSSRLAGGQSSYNEQFF,TGTGCCAGCAGTTCCAGACTAGCGGGAGGCCAAAGCTCCTACAATGAGCAGTTCTTC